This T cell receptor (beta chain) was found in a study of metastatic and nonmetastatic thyroid tumors. Thyroid surgery was performed in patients who had received no treatment beforehand. This clone was observed a handful of times. MiXCR re-clonotyped the PCR reads for TCRdb. The sample records about 32,000 clones, approximately 25% being singletons. The TCR sequence derives from a female donor with papillary thyroid cancer or a benign thyroid nodule (not recorded which). Some clones in this sample may be carry-over from other donors' samples. Sequenced: blood.

The CDR3 DNA sequence: TGTGCCAGCAGTGTCTTGGACAGCTATAATTCACCCCTCCACTTT. Translating gives CASSVLDSYNSPLHF. The J gene is TRBJ1-6, the V gene TRBV6-1, with D perhaps TRBD1 (6 bases). V lost 4 bases and J 3 bases, leaving 10 bases between the germline ends. Germline CDR1 MNHNS, CDR2 SASEGT. The CDR3 is 15 amino acids.